These 31 T cell receptor beta chains originate from one sample sequenced in a study of T cell clonality in common variable immunodeficiency. Profiled with immunoSEQ multiplex PCR; TCRdb holds only in-frame clones, not every one. This repertoire holds 15,000 to 25,000 clones, and none appear only once. These receptors have no identified antigens. Whole-study results and caveats: In common variable immunodeficiency, TCR beta chains reportedly carried fewer deletions and N-nucleotide insertions.

Input material: peripheral blood mononuclear cells. The receptors were gathered from a human donor with common variable immunodeficiency.

Concerning this clone itself: The sequenced fragment ends 3 residues before the CDR3 boundary, so the rest is inferred from the germline J gene. V is TRBV30 and J is TRBJ2-7; 11 bases match TRBD1. J lost 0 bases, V lost 6 bases, and 19 bases had no gene match. Germline lookup yields CDR1 GTSNPN and CDR2 SVGIG (reference sequence). The CDR3 runs to 19 residues. CDR3 sequence: CACQPPSLPGTGGSYEQYF. CDR3 DNA, as far as it was read: TGTGCCTGCCAACCACCAAGTCTACCCGGGACAGGGGGCTCCTACGAG.

With regard to this clone: The read halts 3 residues ahead of the CDR3 end, with the missing end drawn from the germline J gene. The rearrangement links TRBV2 to TRBJ2-7, with 9 nucleotides matching TRBD1. CDR1 and CDR2 (germline): SNHLY, FYNNEI. This CDR3 has 15 amino acids. Trimming took 6 bases from V and 3 from J; bases not matched to a gene: 9. Incomplete CDR3 DNA: TGTGCCAGCAGCCCGGGACAGGGTACAGTCTACGAG. Protein: CASSPGQGTVYE. The whole CDR3 protein is CASSPGQGTVYEQYF.

This clone occurred a few times. The read ends 3 residues shy of where the CDR3 ends; the end is completed using the germline J gene. V and J are TRBV18 and TRBJ2-7; D might be TRBD1 (5 bases). Between the trimmed V and J ends, which lost 2 bases and 5 bases, there was a span of 16 bases. The CDR3 has 15 amino acids. Germline V gene data show CDR1 as KGHSH and CDR2 as LQKENI. Incomplete CDR3 DNA: TGTGCCAGCTCACCATCACCACTGACAGAGGACGAG. As protein: CASSPSPLTEDE. The whole CDR3 reads CASSPSPLTEDEQYF.

This clone was counted at least ten times. The covered CDR3 bases are TGTGCCAGCAGAGGACAGCTCAATACG. This gives the protein CASRGQLNT. The full CDR3 protein is CASRGQLNTQYF. The chain carries TRBV2 and TRBJ2-3, with D possibly matching TRBD1 (6 bases). Read data end 3 residues before the CDR3 end; the end is taken from the germline J gene. The germline V gene encodes CDR1 SNHLY and CDR2 FYNNEI. The V and J ends lost 6 bases and 7 bases respectively, with 11 bases between them. CDR3 size: 12 residues.

In this sample, this clone turned up a few times. The sequence runs out 3 residues before the end of the CDR3; the remainder is reconstructed from the germline J gene. The chain has TRBV7-6 and TRBJ1-1, with D hard to call. The CDR3 spans 14 residues. V lost 0 bases, J lost 1 base, and 6 bases lay in between. Germline lookup yields CDR1 SGHVS and CDR2 FNYEAQ. CDR3 sequence reads: CASSLASGNTEAFF. CDR3 bases read: TGTGCCAGCAGCTTAGCCTCCGGGAACACTGAA. The full variable domain, its missing parts supplied by reference TRBV7-6 and TRBJ1-1, is GAGVSQSPRYKVTKRGQDVALRCDPISGHVSLYWYRQALGQGPEFLTYFNYEAQQDKSGLPNDRFSAERPEGSISTLTIQRTEQRDSAMYRCASSLASGNTEAFFGQGTRLTVV.

This clone was recorded many times. Sequencing ends 3 residues short of the CDR3 end; the germline J gene provides the rest. J is TRBJ2-7 and V is TRBV29-1, with 9 bases matching TRBD2. The trim removed 4 bases at V and 5 bases at J, leaving 6 bases unmatched. CDR1 is SQVTM and CDR2 is ANQGSEA in the germline V gene. The CDR3 extends over 13 amino acids. CDR3 amino acids: CSVAAGGPDEQYF. The CDR3 DNA, read in part, is TGCAGCGTTGCGGCGGGGGGGCCTGACGAG.

This clone was detected a few times. Sequencing ends 3 residues short of the CDR3 end; the germline J gene provides the rest. The chain employs TRBV11-2 and TRBJ2-5; D call uncertain. The ends were cut back, 3 bases at V and 4 bases at J, with 15 bases in the middle. The CDR3 runs to 15 residues. CDR1 is SGHAT, CDR2 FQNNGV, per germline. CDR3 DNA, as far as it was read: TGTGCCAGCAGCTTCAACCCCTTGACTCGAGAGACC. This sequence encodes CASSFNPLTRET. From start to end, the CDR3 is CASSFNPLTRETQYF.

In its sample, this clone was seen many times. The sequenced fragment ends 3 residues before the CDR3 boundary, so the rest is inferred from the germline J gene. J is TRBJ1-1 and V is TRBV5-1; tentative D call: TRBD1 (6 bases). The CDR3 is 16 amino acids. Germline loops: CDR1 SGHRS, CDR2 YFSETQ. Trimming stripped 0 bases from V and 6 bases from J, with 18 bases between. The CDR3 reads CASSLAWEQGWSEAFF. CDR3 bases read: TGCGCCAGCAGCTTGGCCTGGGAACAGGGTTGGTCTGAA.

This clone occurred a few times. The read halts 3 residues ahead of the CDR3 end, with the missing end drawn from the germline J gene. The rearrangement joins TRBV6-2 or TRBV6-3 to TRBJ1-2, with TRBD1 matching 9 bases. CDR1 and CDR2 (germline): MNHEY, SVGEGT. CDR3 length equals 13 residues. The part of the CDR3 DNA that was read is TGTGCCAGCAGTTACCGGGACAGGGTGAGC. Protein: CASSYRDRVS. The whole CDR3 protein reads CASSYRDRVSYTF.

This clone was recorded a few times. One end of the junction is discordant with germline, which a read error may explain. The read stops 3 residues short of the end of the CDR3; the missing end is completed from the germline J gene. V and J are TRBV30 and TRBJ1-4; D gene uncertain. Per the germline V gene, CDR1 is GTSNPN and CDR2 is SVGIG (reference sequence). This CDR3 has 11 residues. The DNA read from the CDR3 is TGTGCCGGGAGCGGCGGTGAAAAA. Translation gives CAGSGGEK. The full CDR3 protein reads CAGSGGEKLFF.

In this sample, this clone turned up a few times. With the read ending 3 residues before the CDR3 end, the germline J gene is used to fill in that end. The chain combines TRBV30 with TRBJ1-5; no clear D. This CDR3 is built from 13 residues. Per the germline V gene, CDR1 is GTSNPN and CDR2 is SVGIG (reference sequence). V was cut by 1 base and J by 1 base, with 5 bases left in between. The CDR3 bases that were read are TGTGCCTGGAGTGGGGCGAGCAATCAGCCC. Protein sequence: CAWSGASNQP. The CDR3 in its entirety is CAWSGASNQPQHF.

Concerning this clone itself: The CDR3 end is not reached by the read, which stops 3 residues before it; the germline J gene fills it in. This chain links TRBV7-8 with TRBJ1-6, with TRBD1 identical over 7 bases. The germline CDR1 and CDR2 sequences are SGHVS and FQNEAQ. The trim removed 2 bases at V and 0 bases at J, leaving 4 bases unmatched. The CDR3 covers 17 residues. CDR3 bases read: TGTGCCAGCAGCTTACGACAGGGCAGCTCCTATAATTCACCC. Protein product: CASSLRQGSSYNSP. The entire CDR3 reads CASSLRQGSSYNSPLHF.

This clone has at least ten counts. The read halts 3 residues ahead of the CDR3 end, with the missing end drawn from the germline J gene. The rearrangement links TRBV7-2 to TRBJ1-1; no clear D. CDR1 is SGHTA, CDR2 FQGNSA, per germline. The CDR3 runs to 13 residues. Trimming pared 1 base from V and 5 bases from J, leaving 8 bases between. The part of the CDR3 DNA that was read is TGTGCCAGCAGCTTAGAAGTCCGGACTGAA. Protein sequence: CASSLEVRTE. The full CDR3 reads CASSLEVRTEAFF.

This clone occurred a few times. The read stops 3 residues short of the end of the CDR3; the missing end is completed from the germline J gene. The V call is TRBV5-1, the J call TRBJ2-1; TRBD2 matches at 10 bases. The CDR3 is 17 residues long. CDR1 SGHRS and CDR2 YFSETQ come from the germline V gene. Trimming at V came to 0 bases and at J to 7 bases, leaving 10 bases not matched to a gene. CDR3 DNA, as far as it was read: TGCGCCAGCAGCTTGGACAGCGGGGGGGTGTATTGGAATGAG. Its protein product is CASSLDSGGVYWNE. The CDR3 as a whole reads CASSLDSGGVYWNEQFF.

The sample holds a few counts of this clone. The read halts 3 residues ahead of the CDR3 end, with the missing end drawn from the germline J gene. The rearrangement links TRBV7-9 to TRBJ1-5; D is possibly TRBD1 (6 bases). CDR3 length: 13 residues. Germline-derived CDR1 and CDR2 are SEHNR and FQNEAQ (reference sequence). V was cut by 3 bases and J by 9 bases, with 12 bases left in between. This CDR3 reads CASSFGEGGPQHF. The sequenced CDR3 bases are TGTGCCAGCAGCTTTGGCGAAGGGGGGCCC.

For this clone: The CDR3 goes on 3 residues after the read ends, and that part is filled in from the germline J gene. V is TRBV5-1 and J is TRBJ2-3; 8 bases agree with TRBD2. The germline V gene has CDR1 SGHRS and CDR2 YFSETQ. There are 16 residues in the CDR3. The ends lost 7 bases at V and 0 bases at J; junction bases unmatched: 10. The CDR3 DNA, read in part, is TGCGCCAGCTCCTTGGGACTAGACTCTAGCACAGATACG. Residues: CASSLGLDSSTDT. The complete CDR3 sequence is CASSLGLDSSTDTQYF.

This clone came up a few times. The read terminates 3 residues ahead of where the CDR3 ends, so the germline J gene completes it. The chain uses TRBV18 and TRBJ1-1; 7 nucleotides agree with TRBD1. Per germline, CDR1 KGHSH and CDR2 LQKENI. The CDR3 covers 15 residues. V lost 3 bases and J lost 1; bases outside the gene matches: 5. The covered CDR3 bases are TGTGCCAGCTCACCTAGGGACAGCCCGAACACTGAA. Amino acid sequence: CASSPRDSPNTE. The full CDR3 is CASSPRDSPNTEAFF.

This clone has more than one count but fewer than ten. The read comes to an end 3 residues before the CDR3 does, leaving the germline J gene to fill in the end. The V call is TRBV13, the J call TRBJ2-1; TRBD2 agrees at 8 bases. CDR1 is PRHDT, CDR2 FYEKMQ, per germline (reference sequence). There are 18 residues in the CDR3. Germline trimming cut 6 bases from V and 9 bases from J; bases unmatched to any gene: 22. The covered CDR3 bases are TGTGCCAGCAGTCCCCTACCCCCGACTAGCGAGCTTGGGGGTGAG. Encoded protein: CASSPLPPTSELGGE. The full CDR3 protein reads CASSPLPPTSELGGEQFF.

This clone was detected a few times. The read ends 3 residues early relative to the CDR3; the germline J gene fills the gap. The genes are TRBV18 and TRBJ2-7, with D unresolved. Germline CDR1 reads KGHSH; CDR2 reads LQKENI. The length of the CDR3 is 15 residues. The ends were cut back, 1 base at V and 0 bases at J, with 10 bases in the middle. Partial CDR3 DNA: TGTGCCAGCTCACCACTGTCAACCAGCTCCTACGAG. It codes for CASSPLSTSSYE. In full, the CDR3 reads CASSPLSTSSYEQYF.

This clone was seen ten or more times. The DNA ends 3 residues before the CDR3 does, and the rest of the CDR3 is filled in from the germline J gene. The chain links TRBV5-1 to TRBJ1-6, with unresolved D. The germline CDR1 and CDR2 sequences are SGHRS and YFSETQ. V was trimmed by 0 bases and J by 0 bases, leaving 7 bases between them. The CDR3 length is 16 residues. The CDR3 bases that were read are TGCGCCAGCAGCTTGGCCCAGAGCTCCTATAATTCACCC. Protein sequence: CASSLAQSSYNSP. In full, the CDR3 reads CASSLAQSSYNSPLHF.

This clone came up many times. The CDR3 extends 3 residues past the end of the read, so its final part is completed from the germline J gene. The V call is TRBV19, the J call TRBJ1-1; TRBD1 agrees at 12 bases. V was clipped by 5 bases and J by 7 bases; unmatched bases: 5. Germline loops: CDR1 LNHDA, CDR2 SQIVND (reference sequence). This CDR3 contains 14 residues. The CDR3 here is CASSPGQGASEAFF. CDR3 bases read: TGTGCCAGTAGTCCGGGACAGGGGGCTAGTGAA.

This clone came up a few times. The sequenced fragment ends 3 residues before the CDR3 boundary, so the rest is inferred from the germline J gene. The rearrangement uses TRBV30 and TRBJ2-3; the D gene is possibly TRBD1 (5 bases). This CDR3 spans 13 amino acids. Germline CDR1 is GTSNPN and CDR2 is SVGIG (reference sequence). The V end lost 3 bases, the J end lost 5 bases, and 12 bases lay between the germline ends. The covered CDR3 bases are TGTGCCTGGAGCGCAACAGGAAGAGATACG. It encodes CAWSATGRDT. The CDR3 in its entirety is CAWSATGRDTQYF.

With regard to this clone: The CDR3 end falls 3 residues outside the read, so it is completed with the germline J gene. The chain carries TRBV7-7 and TRBJ2-1; D is perhaps TRBD1 or TRBD2 (6 bases each). Deletions cut 5 bases from V and 0 bases from J, with 20 bases between. CDR3 length: 18 amino acids. The V gene's germline CDR1 is SSHAT and CDR2 FNYEAQ (reference sequence). The CDR3 spells CASSRWLGGTNSYNEQFF. The covered CDR3 bases are TGTGCCAGCAGCCGTTGGTTGGGCGGGACAAACTCCTACAATGAG. Looking up the rest from reference TRBV7-7 and TRBJ2-1 gives the full variable domain: GAGVSQSPRYKVTKRGQDVTLRCDPISSHATLYWYQQALGQGPEFLTYFNYEAQPDKSGLPSDRFSAERPEGSISTLTIQRTEQRDSAMYRCASSRWLGGTNSYNEQFFGPGTRLTVL.

The CDR3 reads CASSKDRQETQYF. CDR3 DNA (partial): TGTGCCAGTAGTAAGGACAGACAAGAGACC. The chain employs TRBV19 and TRBJ2-5; possibly TRBD1 for D (6 bases). Read sequence stops 3 residues before the CDR3 end, and the germline J gene provides the missing end. Germline values: CDR1 LNHDA, CDR2 SQIVND (reference sequence). The ends were cut back, 4 bases at V and 2 bases at J, with 8 bases in the middle. The CDR3 spans 13 residues.

This clone occurred a few times. The observed sequence ends 3 residues before the CDR3 terminus, with the missing tail filled in from the germline J gene. This sequence joins TRBV30 and TRBJ1-2; TRBD1 is a possible D gene (6 bases). Trimming removed 2 bases at V and 5 bases at J, with 9 bases between. This CDR3 contains 12 residues. Germline V gene lookup returns CDR1 GTSNPN and CDR2 SVGIG (reference sequence). The DNA read from the CDR3 is TGTGCCTGGAGTAACAGGGCTTATGGC. It yields the protein CAWSNRAYG. The CDR3 in its entirety is CAWSNRAYGYTF.

This clone has only a few counts. Coverage ceases 3 residues before the CDR3 finishes, and the germline J gene fills in the end. This chain links TRBV19 with TRBJ2-7; TRBD2 might be the D (7 bases). V lost 5 bases to trimming and J lost 4 bases, with 18 bases between them. Per germline, CDR1 LNHDA and CDR2 SQIVND (reference sequence). The CDR3 has 15 amino acids. The sequenced CDR3 bases are TGTGCCAGTAGTTTGAACAGGGAGGGCCAATACGAG. Translation: CASSLNREGQYE. The full CDR3 is CASSLNREGQYEQYF. The full variable domain, in which reference TRBV19 and TRBJ2-7 provide the parts outside the CDR3, is DGGITQSPKYLFRKEGQNVTLSCEQNLNHDAMYWYRQDPGQGLRLIYYSQIVNDFQKGDIAEGYSVSREKKESFPLTVTSAQKNPTAFYLCASSLNREGQYEQYFGPGTRLTVT.

Comment on this clone: Read coverage stops 3 residues before the CDR3 terminus; the germline J gene supplies the remainder. This chain uses TRBV6-2 or TRBV6-3 with TRBJ1-2; 11 bases are a match to TRBD1. The germline V gene encodes CDR1 MNHEY and CDR2 SVGEGT. The CDR3 totals 15 residues. Incomplete CDR3 DNA: TGTGCCAGCAGGACTACCGGGACAGGGGGTTACGGC. Its translation is CASRTTGTGGYG. The CDR3 reads in full as CASRTTGTGGYGYTF.

This clone was observed a few times. This chain's CDR3 is CASSTQTNYGYTF. Incomplete CDR3 DNA: TGTGCCAGTAGTACACAGACTAACTATGGC. The J gene is TRBJ1-2, the V gene TRBV19; the D is unclear. Read data end 3 residues before the CDR3 end; the end is taken from the germline J gene. Germline CDR1 is LNHDA and CDR2 is SQIVND (reference sequence). CDR3 length: 13 residues. V gave up 4 bases and J gave up 0 bases, with 6 bases separating them.

The CDR3 bases that were read are TGTGCCAGTAGTATATTGGCAGGGAATCAGCCC. Encoded protein: CASSILAGNQP. The whole CDR3 reads CASSILAGNQPQHF. The chain uses TRBV19 and TRBJ1-5; D is possibly TRBD1 (5 bases). The read ends 3 residues before the CDR3 terminus; that terminus is restored from the germline J gene. The CDR3 contains 14 residues. Trimming stripped 2 bases from V and 4 bases from J, with 9 bases between. Germline V gene sequence: CDR1 LNHDA, CDR2 SQIVND (reference sequence).

This clone has just a few counts. The read halts 3 residues ahead of the CDR3 end, with the missing end drawn from the germline J gene. This chain uses TRBV16 with TRBJ2-7, with D possibly matching TRBD2 (7 bases). This CDR3 is built from 16 residues. CDR1 is KGHSY, CDR2 FQNENV, per germline. Trimming took 0 bases from V and 6 from J, leaving 18 bases between them. The CDR3 protein is CASSQSHGGRRPEQYF. CDR3 DNA, as far as it was read: TGTGCCAGCAGCCAATCTCACGGGGGGCGCAGACCCGAG.

In this sample, this clone turned up a few times. CDR3 region: CAWMPEANYGYTF. The CDR3 DNA, read in part, is TGTGCCTGGATGCCAGAAGCTAACTATGGC. This chain joins TRBV30 and TRBJ1-2; D remains unclear. The CDR3 extends 3 residues past the end of the read, so its final part is completed from the germline J gene. Trimming took off 4 bases at V and 0 bases at J, with 9 bases between the two ends. Germline V gene lookup returns CDR1 GTSNPN and CDR2 SVGIG (reference sequence). CDR3 size: 13 residues.